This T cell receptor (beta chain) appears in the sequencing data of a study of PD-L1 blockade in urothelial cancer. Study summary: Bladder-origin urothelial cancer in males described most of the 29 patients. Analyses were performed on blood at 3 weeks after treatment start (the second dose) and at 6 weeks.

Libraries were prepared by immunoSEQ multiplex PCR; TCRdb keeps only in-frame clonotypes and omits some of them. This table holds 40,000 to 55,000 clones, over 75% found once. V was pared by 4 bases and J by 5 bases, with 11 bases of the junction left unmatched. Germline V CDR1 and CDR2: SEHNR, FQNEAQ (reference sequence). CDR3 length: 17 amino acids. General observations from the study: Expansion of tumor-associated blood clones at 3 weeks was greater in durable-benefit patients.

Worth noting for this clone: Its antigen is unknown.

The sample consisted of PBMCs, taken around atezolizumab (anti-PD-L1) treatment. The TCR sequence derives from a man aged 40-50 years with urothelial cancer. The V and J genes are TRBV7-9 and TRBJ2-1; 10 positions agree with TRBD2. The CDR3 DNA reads TGTGCCAGCAGCTCTAATCTAGCGGGAGCCAGCCACAATGAGCAGTTCTTC. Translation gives CASSSNLAGASHNEQFF.